The sequence of this T cell receptor beta chain was determined in a study of cytomegalovirus exposure and HLA in healthy donors. Regarding the study as a whole: The listing of about 150 TCR beta chains classed them as cytomegalovirus-associated. Earlier analysis looked at TCR beta V segments, and most were productive about 90% or about 30% of the time.

Donors showed nominal health when sampled, although they likely had unrecorded immune exposures. Note on this clone: As yet, its antigen is unknown.

Trimming removed 6 bases at V and 8 bases at J, with 13 bases between. CDR3 length: 13 amino acids. CDR1 is MNHEY, CDR2 SVGAGI, per germline. PCR used 60 Vbeta primers and 13 Jbeta primers. Method: immunoSEQ multiplex PCR; TCRdb's copy keeps in-frame clones and lacks some. The sample includes about 130,000 clones, approximately 71% of them seen just once. Sequencing was performed on PBMCs. This TCR derives from a woman aged 60-70 years in good health and CMV-seronegative. The chain employs TRBV6-5 and TRBJ1-4; tentatively, D is TRBD1 (6 bases). CDR3 nucleotide sequence: TGTGCCAGCAGCCTCAGGACAGCGGAAAAACTGTTTTTT. Amino acids: CASSLRTAEKLFF.